This TCR beta chain was profiled in a study of monozygotic twins with inflammatory bowel disease (dated by TCRdb to between 2018 and 2021). Study-level background: The complete study included 28 monozygotic twin pairs: 19 IBD-discordant Danish pairs and nine German pairs, of which four were IBD-concordant and five were IBD-discordant. The search for disease-associated traits relied mainly on comparing IBD patients with their genetically identical healthy co-twins within discordant pairs. Each individual had, on average, about 151 000 unique TCRalpha sequences and 181 000 unique TCRbeta sequences available for analysis. Study-wide conclusions, independent of this receptor: IBD patients shared fewer clonotypes with other individuals than healthy twins did, most markedly in patients showing signs of disease activity. The analysis was unable to tell different T cell subtypes apart. Repertoire similarity did not differ between concordant and discordant twins, which could be due to limited statistical power. Measured by the inverse Simpson index, TCRbeta repertoire diversity was lower in IBD patients than in their healthy co-twins. No single strong signal or clonotype linked to IBD turned up in the results, so the idea that one exists was not supported. Differing immunosuppressive treatments among patients may have added background noise and inter-individual variability to the repertoires.

From each donor, a roughly 2.5 ml peripheral blood sample was drawn into PAXgene tubes and stored at -80 degrees C. Total RNA was isolated from whole blood with the PAXgene blood miRNA kit on an automated QIAcube, without T cell sorting. Peripheral blood from monozygotic twin pairs, either concordant or discordant for inflammatory bowel disease, underwent deep TCRalpha and TCRbeta repertoire profiling that used unique molecular barcoding. Smoking habits were recorded for all twin pairs, and individuals were classified as current, former or never smokers. Details on this clonotype: Its antigen is unknown.

The germline V gene (reference sequence) provides CDR1 DFQATT and CDR2 SNEGSKA. Inclusive of the bounding cysteine and phenylalanine, the CDR3 is 13 residues long. DNA for this receptor is not on file. The library was obtained by 5' RACE. Each TCR library was prepared from 3,000 to 4,500 ng of total RNA. cDNA was synthesized with SMARTScribe reverse transcriptase in eight separate reactions per sample. During cDNA synthesis, template switching was used to introduce unique molecular identifiers that contained a 6-nucleotide sample barcode. TCRalpha and TCRbeta cDNA was amplified in two nested PCRs of around 15 and 10 cycles, and bead purification was carried out after each PCR. Before amplification, the cDNA was both treated with uracil DNA-glycosylase and purified with the QIAquick PCR purification kit. In the second PCR, Illumina TruSeq-compatible adapters and sample-specific barcodes were added. Library quality and concentration were assessed using TapeStation and Qubit, and about 5 ng of each library was pooled. The pooled libraries were sequenced with 2 x 100 bp reads and custom sequencing primers on an Illumina HiSeq2500 single-index Rapid Run. On the study's bioinformatics: MiGEC version 1.2.6 was used for UMI-based consensus assembly to correct PCR and sequencing errors. MiXCR version 2.1.1 handled V(D)J alignment, clonotype assembly and CDR3 extraction. Gene usage, clonotype sharing and MAIT/NKT TCR abundance were normalised by analysing the top 1000, 10 000 and 20 000 clonotypes per sample. Diversity was computed as the inverse Simpson index with the vegan R package after downsampling to 27 000 UMIs. Paired Mann-Whitney U tests were applied to discordant twin pairs, with Benjamini-Hochberg correction for multiple testing. Reads reprocessed by TCRdb are summarized as one entry per CDR3 protein sequence, and DNA is absent. Here the V and J calls rest on TCRdb's processing, not on the authors' analysis. The sample table gives 110,000 to 150,000 distinct CDR3 sequences. The ten largest make up 1% to 1.5% of the sample.

Sequencing was carried out using blood. Recombination joined TRBV20-1 with TRBJ2-7; TCRdb's D gene call, TRBD1, goes unchecked for lack of DNA. The sequence derives from a human donor with ulcerative colitis or Crohn's disease, or a healthy co-twin of an affected twin (not recorded which). CDR3 protein: CGGQVAGVKEQYF.